What follows describes a single T cell receptor beta chain. Its target is unknown. The CDR3 length is 18 residues. Trimming at V came to 4 bases and at J to 5 bases, leaving 18 bases not matched to a gene. CDR1 KGHDR and CDR2 SFDVKD come from the germline V gene. The starting material, 2 million PBMCs stored at -80 C, gave rise to the unsorted libraries. This sample is drawn from a study of neurological immune-mediated disorders. Findings of the study overall: Expanded clones shared no identical CDR3 amino acid sequences across subjects, which suggested private TCR-beta repertoires in all groups.

The cDNA came from 5'RACE, which used 10-nucleotide random UMIs. TCRdb passed the 5' RACE reads through MiXCR, listing each CDR3 protein once. The table shows tens of thousands of distinct CDR3 sequences, with roughly 14% occurring only once. The sample was PBMCs. The rearrangement links TRBV24-1 to TRBJ1-1; 7 bases align to TRBD1. This TCR derives from a woman in her forties or fifties with HTLV-1-associated myelopathy (HAM/TSP). CDR3 DNA sequence: TGTGCCACCAGTGACGAAGACAGGGTTGTCACCTGGGGAACTGAAGCTTTCTTT. Its protein product is CATSDEDRVVTWGTEAFF.